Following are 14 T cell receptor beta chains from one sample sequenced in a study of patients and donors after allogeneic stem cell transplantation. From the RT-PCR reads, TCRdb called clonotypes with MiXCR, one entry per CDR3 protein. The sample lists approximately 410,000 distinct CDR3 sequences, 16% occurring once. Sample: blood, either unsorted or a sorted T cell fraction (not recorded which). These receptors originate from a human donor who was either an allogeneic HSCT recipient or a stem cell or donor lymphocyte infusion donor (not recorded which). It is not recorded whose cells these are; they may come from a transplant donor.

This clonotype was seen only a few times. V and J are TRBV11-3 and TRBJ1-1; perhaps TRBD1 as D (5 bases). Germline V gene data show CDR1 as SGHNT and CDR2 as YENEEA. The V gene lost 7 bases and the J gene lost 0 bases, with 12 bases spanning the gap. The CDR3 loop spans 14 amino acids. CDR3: CASMGVAMNTEAFF. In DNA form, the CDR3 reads TGTGCCAGCATGGGGGTCGCAATGAACACTGAAGCTTTCTTT. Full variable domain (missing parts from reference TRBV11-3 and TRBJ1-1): EAGVVQSPRYKIIEKKQPVAFWCNPISGHNTLYWYLQNLGQGPELLIRYENEEAVDDSQLPKDRFSAERLKGVDSTLKIQPAELGDSAVYLCASMGVAMNTEAFFGQGTRLTVV.

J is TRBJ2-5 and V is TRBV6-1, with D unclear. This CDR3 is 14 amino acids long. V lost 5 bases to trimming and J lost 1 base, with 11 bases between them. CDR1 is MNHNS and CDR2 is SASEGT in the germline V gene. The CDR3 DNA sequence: TGTGCCAGCAGTCCGGGTGGGTTCCAAGAGACCCAGTACTTC. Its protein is CASSPGGFQETQYF.

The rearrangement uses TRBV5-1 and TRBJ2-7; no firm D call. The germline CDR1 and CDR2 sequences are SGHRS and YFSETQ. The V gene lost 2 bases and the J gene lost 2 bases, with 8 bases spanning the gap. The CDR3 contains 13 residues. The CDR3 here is CASSFWATYEQYF. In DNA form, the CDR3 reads TGCGCCAGCAGCTTTTGGGCAACCTACGAGCAGTACTTC.

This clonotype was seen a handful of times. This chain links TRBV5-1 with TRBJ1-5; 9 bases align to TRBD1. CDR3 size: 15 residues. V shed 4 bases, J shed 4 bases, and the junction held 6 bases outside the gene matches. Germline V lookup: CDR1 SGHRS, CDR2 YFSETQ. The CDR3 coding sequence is TGCGCCAGCAGCGCCGGGACAGGGATAAATCAGCCCCAGCATTTT. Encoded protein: CASSAGTGINQPQHF.

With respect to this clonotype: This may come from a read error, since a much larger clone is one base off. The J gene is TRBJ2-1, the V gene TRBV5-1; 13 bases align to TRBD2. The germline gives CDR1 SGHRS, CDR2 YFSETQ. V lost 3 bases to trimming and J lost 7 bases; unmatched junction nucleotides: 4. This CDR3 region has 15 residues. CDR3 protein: CASSSGLAGQNEQFF. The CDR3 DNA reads TGCGCCAGCAGCTCGGGACTAGCGGGGCAAAATGAGCAGTTCTTC.

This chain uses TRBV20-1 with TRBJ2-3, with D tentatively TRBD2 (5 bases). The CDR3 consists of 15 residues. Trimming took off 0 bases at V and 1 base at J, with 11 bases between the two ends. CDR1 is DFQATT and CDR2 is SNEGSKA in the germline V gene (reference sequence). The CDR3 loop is CSARDRVRGTDTQYF. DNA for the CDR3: TGCAGTGCTAGAGATCGGGTGAGGGGCACAGATACGCAGTATTTT.

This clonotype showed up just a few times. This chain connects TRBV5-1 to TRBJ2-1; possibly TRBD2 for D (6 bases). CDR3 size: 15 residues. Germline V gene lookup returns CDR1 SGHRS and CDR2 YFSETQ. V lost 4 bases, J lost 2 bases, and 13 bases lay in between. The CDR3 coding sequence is TGCGCCAGCAGCGCCCGGGACTGGACCTACAATGAGCAGTTCTTC. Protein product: CASSARDWTYNEQFF. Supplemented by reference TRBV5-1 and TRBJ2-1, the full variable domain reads KAGVTQTPRYLIKTRGQQVTLSCSPISGHRSVSWYQQTPGQGLQFLFEYFSETQRNKGNFPGRFSGRQFSNSRSEMNVSTLELGDSALYLCASSARDWTYNEQFFGPGTRLTVL.

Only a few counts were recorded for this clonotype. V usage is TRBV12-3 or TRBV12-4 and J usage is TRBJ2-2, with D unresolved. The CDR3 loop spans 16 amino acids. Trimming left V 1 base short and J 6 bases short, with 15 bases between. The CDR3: CASSLVRTSIAGELFF. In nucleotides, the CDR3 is TGTGCCAGCAGTTTAGTTCGAACCTCGATCGCCGGGGAGCTGTTTTTT.

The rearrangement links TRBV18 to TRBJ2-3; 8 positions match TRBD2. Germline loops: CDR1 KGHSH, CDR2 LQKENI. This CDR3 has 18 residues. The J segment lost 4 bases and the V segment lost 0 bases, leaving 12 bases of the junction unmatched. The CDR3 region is CASSPPVGTRRGPDTQYF. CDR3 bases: TGTGCCAGCTCACCACCGGTGGGGACTAGGAGGGGACCAGATACGCAGTATTTT.

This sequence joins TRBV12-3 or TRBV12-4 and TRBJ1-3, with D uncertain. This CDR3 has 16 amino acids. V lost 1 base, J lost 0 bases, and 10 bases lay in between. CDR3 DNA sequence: TGTGCCAGCAGTTTAGGCCAGGCGATCTCTGGAAACACCATATATTTT. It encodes CASSLGQAISGNTIYF.

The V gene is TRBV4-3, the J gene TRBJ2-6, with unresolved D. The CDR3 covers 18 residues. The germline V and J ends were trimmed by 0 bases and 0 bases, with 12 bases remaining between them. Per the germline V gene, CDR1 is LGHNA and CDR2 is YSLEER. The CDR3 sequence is CASSQDWTGSSGANVLTF. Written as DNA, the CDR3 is TGCGCCAGCAGCCAAGATTGGACGGGTAGCTCTGGGGCCAACGTCCTGACTTTC.

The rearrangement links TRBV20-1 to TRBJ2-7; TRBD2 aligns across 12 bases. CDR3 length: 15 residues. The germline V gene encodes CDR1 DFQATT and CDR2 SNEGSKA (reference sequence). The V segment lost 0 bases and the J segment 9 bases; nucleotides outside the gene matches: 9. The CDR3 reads CSARESASGRGGQYF. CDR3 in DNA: TGCAGTGCTAGAGAATCGGCTAGCGGGAGGGGAGGGCAGTACTTC.

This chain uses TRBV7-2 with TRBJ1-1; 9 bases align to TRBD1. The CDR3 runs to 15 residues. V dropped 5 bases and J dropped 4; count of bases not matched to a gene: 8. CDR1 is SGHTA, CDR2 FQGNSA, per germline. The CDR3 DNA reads TGTGCCAGCAGCACGGGGACAGGGTACGGCACTGAAGCTTTCTTT. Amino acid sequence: CASSTGTGYGTEAFF.

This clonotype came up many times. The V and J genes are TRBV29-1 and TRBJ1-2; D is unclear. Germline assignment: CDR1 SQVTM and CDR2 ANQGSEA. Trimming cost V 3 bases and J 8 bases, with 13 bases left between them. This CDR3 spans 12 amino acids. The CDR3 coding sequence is TGCAGCGTTGAGGAAGGTAGTTGGGGCTACACCTTC. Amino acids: CSVEEGSWGYTF.